This entry is about one T cell receptor (beta chain). The data are from a study of blood T cell repertoires in COVID-19. Between the trimmed V and J ends, which lost 7 bases and 4 bases, there was a span of 15 bases. This CDR3 region has 14 residues. Germline CDR1 LNHDA, CDR2 SQIVND (reference sequence). Libraries were prepared by immunoSEQ multiplex PCR; TCRdb keeps only in-frame clonotypes and omits some of them. Of 140,000 to 150,000 clones listed, almost 85% were seen once; the top ten hold 3% to 4%. Sequenced sample: PBMCs or T cells enriched from blood (not recorded which). The clonotype was recovered from a woman aged 45-65 years with acute COVID-19. The chain joins TRBV19 to TRBJ2-3, with D maybe TRBD1 (6 bases). The CDR3 reads CASTDSSRSDTQYF. For the CDR3, the DNA is TGTGCCAGTACGGACAGTTCTCGATCAGATACGCAGTATTTT.